The sample holds many counts of the clone carrying this T cell receptor (beta chain). The data belong to a study of T cells in Graves' hyperthyroidism and ophthalmopathy. Researchers took RNA transcripts and amplified the TCR beta CDR3 regions from them. The study used the HTBI primer set for a first-round RT-PCR of the TCR CDR3. In TCRdb, the multiplex PCR reads were re-called with MiXCR into one record per CDR3 protein. The sample has about 610,000 distinct CDR3 sequences, roughly 14% seen once; the top ten hold 3.5% to 4.5%. The CDR3 consists of 15 residues. CDR1 SGHVS and CDR2 FNYEAQ come from the germline V gene. Germline trimming cut 1 base from V and 6 bases from J; bases unmatched to any gene: 5.

Material: blood. The origin of this receptor is a woman aged 40 to 50 with Graves' ophthalmopathy. The chain combines TRBV7-6 with TRBJ2-7; 11 positions agree with TRBD2. The chain's CDR3 is CASSLGLAGRGEQYF. CDR3 DNA sequence: TGTGCCAGCAGCTTAGGACTAGCGGGAAGGGGCGAGCAGTACTTC.